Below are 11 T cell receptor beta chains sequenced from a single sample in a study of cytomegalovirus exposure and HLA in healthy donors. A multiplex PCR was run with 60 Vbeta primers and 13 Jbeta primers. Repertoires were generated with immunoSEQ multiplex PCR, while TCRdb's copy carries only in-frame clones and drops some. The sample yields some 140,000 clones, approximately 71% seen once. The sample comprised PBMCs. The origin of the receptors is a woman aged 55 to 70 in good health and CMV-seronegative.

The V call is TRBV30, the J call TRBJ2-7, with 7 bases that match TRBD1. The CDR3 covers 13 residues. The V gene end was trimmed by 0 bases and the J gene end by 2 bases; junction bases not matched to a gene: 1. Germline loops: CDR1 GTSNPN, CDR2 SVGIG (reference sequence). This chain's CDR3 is CAWSVGQAYEQYF. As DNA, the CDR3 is TGTGCCTGGAGTGTCGGACAGGCCTACGAGCAGTACTTC.

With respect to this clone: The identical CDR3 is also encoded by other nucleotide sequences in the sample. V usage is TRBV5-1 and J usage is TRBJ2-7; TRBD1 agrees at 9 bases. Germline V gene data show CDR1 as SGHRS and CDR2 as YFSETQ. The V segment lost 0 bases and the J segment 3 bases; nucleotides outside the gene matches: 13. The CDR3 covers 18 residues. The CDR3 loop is CASSLGTGDRDLHYEQYF. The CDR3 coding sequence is TGCGCCAGCAGCTTGGGGACAGGGGACAGAGACCTCCACTACGAGCAGTACTTC.

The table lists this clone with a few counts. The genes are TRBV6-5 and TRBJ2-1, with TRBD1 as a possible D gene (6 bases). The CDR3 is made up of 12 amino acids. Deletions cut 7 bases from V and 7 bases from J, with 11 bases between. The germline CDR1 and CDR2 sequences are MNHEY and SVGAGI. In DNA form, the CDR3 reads TGTGCCAGCATAGACAGGCAAAATGAGCAGTTCTTC. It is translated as CASIDRQNEQFF.

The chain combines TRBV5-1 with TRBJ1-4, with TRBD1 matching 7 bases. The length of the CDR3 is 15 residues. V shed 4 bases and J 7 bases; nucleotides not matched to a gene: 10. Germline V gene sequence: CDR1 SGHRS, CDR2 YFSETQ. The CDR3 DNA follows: TGCGCCAGCAGCCCACTACAGGGGACTGGTGAAAAACTGTTTTTT. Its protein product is CASSPLQGTGEKLFF.

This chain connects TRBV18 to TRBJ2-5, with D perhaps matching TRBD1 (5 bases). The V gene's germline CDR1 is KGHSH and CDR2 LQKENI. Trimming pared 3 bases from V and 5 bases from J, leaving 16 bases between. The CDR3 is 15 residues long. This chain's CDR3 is CASSPDGQGGETQYF. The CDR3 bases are TGTGCCAGCTCACCCGACGGGCAGGGCGGCGAGACCCAGTACTTC. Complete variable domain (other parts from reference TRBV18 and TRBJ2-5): NAGVMQNPRHLVRRRGQEARLRCSPMKGHSHVYWYRQLPEEGLKFMVYLQKENIIDESGMPKERFSAEFPKEGPSILRIQQVVRGDSAAYFCASSPDGQGGETQYFGPGTRLLVL.

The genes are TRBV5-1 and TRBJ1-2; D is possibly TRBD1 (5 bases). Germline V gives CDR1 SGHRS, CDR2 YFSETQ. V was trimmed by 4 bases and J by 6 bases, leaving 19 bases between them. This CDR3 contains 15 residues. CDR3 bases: TGCGCCAGCAGCCGGTCTACCCGGGGGGGAGATGGCTACACCTTC. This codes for CASSRSTRGGDGYTF.

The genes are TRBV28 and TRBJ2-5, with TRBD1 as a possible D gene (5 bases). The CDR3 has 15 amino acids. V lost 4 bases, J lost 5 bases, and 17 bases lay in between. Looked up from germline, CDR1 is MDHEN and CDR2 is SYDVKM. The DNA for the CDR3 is TGTGCCAGCAGTTCCCGGTCAGGACCAGGGGAGACCCAGTACTTC. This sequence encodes CASSSRSGPGETQYF. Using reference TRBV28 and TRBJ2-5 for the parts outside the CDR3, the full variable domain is DVKVTQSSRYLVKRTGEKVFLECVQDMDHENMFWYRQDPGLGLRLIYFSYDVKMKEKGDIPEGYSVSREKKERFSLILESASTNQTSMYLCASSSRSGPGETQYFGPGTRLLVL.

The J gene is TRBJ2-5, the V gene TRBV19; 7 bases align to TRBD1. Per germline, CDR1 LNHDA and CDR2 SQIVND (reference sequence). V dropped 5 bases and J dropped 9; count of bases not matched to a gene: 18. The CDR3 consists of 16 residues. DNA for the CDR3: TGTGCCAGTAGTCCCTTTGACAGGGTCCGACCGTCAGCCCAGTACTTC. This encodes CASSPFDRVRPSAQYF.

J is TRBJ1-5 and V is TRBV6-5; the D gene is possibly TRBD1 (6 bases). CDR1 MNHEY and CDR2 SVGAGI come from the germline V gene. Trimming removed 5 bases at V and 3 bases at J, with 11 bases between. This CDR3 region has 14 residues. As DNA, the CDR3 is TGTGCCAGCAGTCTGGGGGCAGCCAATCAGCCCCAGCATTTT. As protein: CASSLGAANQPQHF.

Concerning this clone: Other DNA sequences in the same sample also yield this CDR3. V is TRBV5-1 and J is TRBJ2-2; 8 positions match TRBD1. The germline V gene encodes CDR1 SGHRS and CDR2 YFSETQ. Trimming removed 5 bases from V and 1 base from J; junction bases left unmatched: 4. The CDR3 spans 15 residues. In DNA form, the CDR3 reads TGCGCCAGCAGTTCCGGGACAGGGAACACCGGGGAGCTGTTTTTT. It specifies CASSSGTGNTGELFF.

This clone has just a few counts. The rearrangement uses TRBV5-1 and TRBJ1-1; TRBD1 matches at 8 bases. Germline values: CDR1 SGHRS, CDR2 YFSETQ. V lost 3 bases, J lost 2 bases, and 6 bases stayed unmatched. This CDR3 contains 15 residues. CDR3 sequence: CASSSTQGANTEAFF. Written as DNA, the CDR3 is TGCGCCAGCAGCTCAACCCAGGGGGCTAACACTGAAGCTTTCTTT.